The rows below give T cell receptor beta chains drawn from one sample of a study of metastatic and nonmetastatic thyroid tumors. TCRdb reprocessed the PCR reads via MiXCR. This sample has about 93,000 clones; roughly 13% occur once, and the top ten carry roughly 10%. Sequencing was carried out using blood. These receptors came from a female donor with papillary thyroid cancer or a benign thyroid nodule (not recorded which). Some clones in this sample may be carry-over from other donors' samples. Both conserved end residues are part of each CDR3. D genes are given only for firm matches. For some rows the clone size is stated as once, few or many, or as a class when expanded; others skip it.

CDR3 protein | CDR3 DNA | D gene | V gene | clone size | J gene
CASSLRLAGNTGELFF | TGTGCCAGCAGCTTAAGACTAGCGGGGAACACCGGGGAGCTGTTTTTT | TRBD2 | TRBV11-2 | many | TRBJ2-2
CASSPVLRSGNEQFF | TGTGCCAGCTCACCAGTACTCAGGTCAGGTAATGAGCAGTTCTTC | NA | TRBV18 | many | TRBJ2-1
CSARSSWDQPQHF | TGCAGTGCTAGGTCGTCTTGGGATCAGCCCCAGCATTTT | NA | TRBV20-1 | many | TRBJ1-5
CASRGLAENTGELFF | TGTGCCAGCAGAGGACTAGCGGAAAACACCGGGGAGCTGTTTTTT | TRBD2 | TRBV6-2/TRBV6-3 | many | TRBJ2-2
CSARPGQDFNEQFF | TGCAGTGCTAGACCGGGACAGGACTTCAATGAGCAGTTCTTC | TRBD1 | TRBV20-1 | many | TRBJ2-1
CASSPWVAGSGRSYNEQFF | TGTGCCAGTAGTCCATGGGTCGCGGGTAGCGGGAGATCCTACAATGAGCAGTTCTTC | TRBD2 | TRBV19 | many | TRBJ2-1
CASSPDPGEKLFF | TGTGCTAGCAGCCCAGACCCCGGGGAAAAACTGTTTTTT | NA | TRBV7-7 | many | TRBJ1-4
CASSRSMNTEAFF | TGCGCCAGCAGCAGGTCCATGAACACTGAAGCTTTCTTT | NA | TRBV5-1 | many | TRBJ1-1
CASSVGPYGYTF | TGTGCCAGCAGCGTAGGCCCGTATGGCTACACCTTC | NA | TRBV9 | many | TRBJ1-2
CATSKAGQTDTQYF | TGTGCCACCAGTAAGGCGGGGCAAACAGATACGCAGTATTTT | NA | TRBV24-1 | many | TRBJ2-3
CASSLGSSASTDTQYF | TGTGCCAGCAGCTTGGGCTCGAGCGCTAGCACAGATACGCAGTATTTT | NA | TRBV5-4 | NA | TRBJ2-3
CASTRTGVLFPYEQYF | TGTGCCAGCACCCGGACAGGGGTATTGTTCCCTTACGAGCAGTACTTC | TRBD1 | TRBV7-8 | many | TRBJ2-7
CASSGGLAGGIGELFF | TGTGCCAGCAGCGGGGGACTAGCGGGAGGAATCGGGGAGCTGTTTTTT | TRBD2 | TRBV9 | NA | TRBJ2-2
CSARLPYRYTDTQYF | TGCAGTGCTAGGCTACCCTACAGATACACAGATACGCAGTATTTT | NA | TRBV20-1 | many | TRBJ2-3
CASSAHGVSDRPSNEQFF | TGTGCCAGCAGTGCCCATGGGGTCTCTGACAGACCTTCCAATGAGCAGTTCTTC | NA | TRBV12-3/TRBV12-4 | few | TRBJ2-1
CASSTGTGTDTGELFF | TGTGCCAGTAGTACGGGGACAGGGACAGATACCGGGGAGCTGTTTTTT | TRBD1 | TRBV19 | many | TRBJ2-2